Following are 18 T cell receptor beta chains from one sample sequenced in a study of cytomegalovirus exposure and HLA in healthy donors (dated by TCRdb to the late 2010s). Library creation used the immunoSEQ multiplex PCR assay. The multiplex PCR relied on a mix of 60 forward primers for TCR Vbeta segments and 13 reverse primers for TCR Jbeta segments. Sourced from immuneACCESS, this table was stored by TCRdb with only in-frame sequences that have V and J called. A share of the clones is absent; for the studies checked, an unresolved V gene accounts for under half, and the remainder has no known explanation. For this sample the table gives 140,000 to 150,000 clones, of which roughly 80% were detected only once. Of the sample, 3% to 3.5% is held by the ten largest clones. Input material: PBMCs. Receptor source: a male donor in good health and CMV-seronegative.

The genes are TRBV13 and TRBJ2-1; 8 nucleotides align to TRBD1. The CDR3 sequence is 13 residues long. Germline V gives CDR1 PRHDT, CDR2 FYEKMQ (reference sequence). V gave up 7 bases and J gave up 8 bases; unmatched junction bases: 7. This CDR3 is CASKNPGGHEQFF. In nucleotides, the CDR3 is TGTGCCAGCAAGAATCCAGGGGGCCATGAGCAGTTCTTC. Full variable domain (remainder filled in from reference TRBV13 and TRBJ2-1): AAGVIQSPRHLIKEKRETATLKCYPIPRHDTVYWYQQGPGQDPQFLISFYEKMQSDKGSIPDRFSAQQFSDYHSELNMSSLELGDSALYFCASKNPGGHEQFFGPGTRLTVL.

This chain links TRBV7-8 with TRBJ1-5; D not certain. Between the trimmed V and J ends, which lost 3 bases and 1 base, there was a span of 10 bases. This CDR3 has 15 residues. The germline gives CDR1 SGHVS, CDR2 FQNEAQ. The CDR3 loop is CASSLRALSNQPQHF. The CDR3 DNA reads as TGTGCCAGCAGCTTGCGGGCCTTAAGCAATCAGCCCCAGCATTTT. The whole variable domain, filled in from reference TRBV7-8 and TRBJ1-5, reads GAGVSQSPRYKVAKRGQDVALRCDPISGHVSLFWYQQALGQGPEFLTYFQNEAQLDKSGLPSDRFFAERPEGSVSTLKIQRTQQEDSAVYLCASSLRALSNQPQHFGDGTRLSIL.

The V and J genes are TRBV6-1 and TRBJ2-3, with TRBD1 as a possible D gene (5 bases). Trimming pared 6 bases from V and 13 bases from J, leaving 17 bases between. This CDR3 contains 12 residues. CDR1 MNHNS and CDR2 SASEGT come from the germline V gene. The chain's CDR3 is CASSPDIRREYF. The CDR3 nucleotides are TGTGCCAGCAGCCCTGACATACGCAGGGAGTATTTT.

The chain links TRBV6-5 to TRBJ1-2; TRBD1 matches 7 bases. The ends lost 6 bases at V and 4 bases at J; junction bases unmatched: 8. Germline-derived CDR1 and CDR2 are MNHEY and SVGAGI. The CDR3 runs 14 residues. This chain's CDR3 is CASRSTGAAYGYTF. In nucleotides, the CDR3 is TGTGCCAGCAGGTCAACAGGGGCGGCCTATGGCTACACCTTC.

V usage is TRBV5-1 and J usage is TRBJ2-7; TRBD2 matches 9 bases. Per the germline V gene, CDR1 is SGHRS and CDR2 is YFSETQ. CDR3 size: 13 residues. The trim removed 8 bases at V and 3 bases at J, leaving 6 bases unmatched. In DNA form, the CDR3 reads TGCGCCAGTGCGACTAGCGGACTCTACGAGCAGTACTTC. Its protein is CASATSGLYEQYF.

This clone was seen more than once but under ten times. The rearrangement joins TRBV9 to TRBJ2-2, with 8 nucleotides matching TRBD2. V shed 2 bases, J shed 5 bases, and the junction held 11 bases outside the gene matches. The CDR3 is made up of 17 amino acids. The germline V gene encodes CDR1 SGDLS and CDR2 YYNGEE. This CDR3 is CASSVLSGGPSTGELFF. The CDR3 DNA reads TGTGCCAGCAGCGTCTTGTCGGGAGGGCCAAGTACCGGGGAGCTGTTTTTT.

This chain's CDR3 is CSVGDTEGRGEKLFF. The CDR3 coding sequence is TGCAGCGTTGGGGACACAGAGGGCCGGGGTGAAAAACTGTTTTTT. The V gene is TRBV29-1, the J gene TRBJ1-4, with TRBD1 as a possible D gene (6 bases). Germline CDR1 is SQVTM and CDR2 is ANQGSEA. The CDR3 totals 15 residues. V was shortened by 4 bases and J by 7 bases, with 19 bases between the two germline ends.

This clone was seen just once. The chain is built from TRBV7-9 and TRBJ2-5, with TRBD1 identical over 7 bases. Germline trimming cut 5 bases from V and 2 bases from J; bases unmatched to any gene: 5. Germline V gene data show CDR1 as SEHNR and CDR2 as FQNEAQ (reference sequence). This CDR3 is 14 amino acids long. This chain's CDR3 is CASSKDRKQETQYF. The CDR3 nucleotides read TGTGCCAGCAGCAAGGACAGGAAGCAAGAGACCCAGTACTTC.

The chain is built from TRBV2 and TRBJ2-6; D remains ambiguous. CDR1 and CDR2 (germline): SNHLY, FYNNEI. The CDR3 sequence is 13 residues long. CDR3 in amino acids: CAHRPSGANVLTF. CDR3 DNA: TGTGCTCACAGACCGTCTGGGGCCAACGTCCTGACTTTC.

The chain has TRBV5-1 and TRBJ2-7, with D unresolved. CDR3 length: 13 amino acids. CDR1 is SGHRS, CDR2 YFSETQ, per germline. Trimming cost V 0 bases and J 4 bases, with 8 bases left between them. The CDR3 region has the DNA TGCGCCAGCAGCTTGGATCTGAGGTACGAGCAGTACTTC. Translated: CASSLDLRYEQYF.

This clone was found once. V usage is TRBV19 and J usage is TRBJ2-2, with 14 positions matching TRBD2. Germline V gene sequence: CDR1 LNHDA, CDR2 SQIVND (reference sequence). This CDR3 has 16 amino acids. Trimming removed 8 bases from V and 5 bases from J; junction bases left unmatched: 7. CDR3: CASVGLAGGKTGELFF. CDR3 DNA: TGTGCCAGTGTAGGACTAGCGGGGGGAAAGACCGGGGAGCTGTTTTTT.

J is TRBJ2-2 and V is TRBV18, with 8 positions matching TRBD1. CDR1 KGHSH and CDR2 LQKENI come from the germline V gene. After removal of 4 bases from V and 0 bases from J, the junction contained 10 bases not matched to a gene. The CDR3 has 18 amino acids. In nucleotides, the CDR3 is TGTGCCAGCTCACGGCACGGTCTACAGGGGGCGAACACCGGGGAGCTGTTTTTT. This codes for CASSRHGLQGANTGELFF.

The DNA for the CDR3 is TGTGCCAGCAGTGACCAGGGGAACACTGAAGCTTTCTTT. It encodes CASSDQGNTEAFF. The chain links TRBV25-1 to TRBJ1-1, with D possibly being TRBD1 (5 bases). The V end was cut by 3 bases, the J end by 1 base, with 6 bases between. Germline V CDR1 and CDR2: MGHDK, SYGVNS. This CDR3 contains 13 residues.

This clone came up a few times. The CDR3 region has the DNA TGTGCCAGCAGCTCCCTAGCCCACGAGCAGTTCTTC. This gives the protein CASSSLAHEQFF. The rearrangement links TRBV7-6 to TRBJ2-1, with TRBD2 as a possible D gene (5 bases). Germline loops: CDR1 SGHVS, CDR2 FNYEAQ. The CDR3 has 12 amino acids. V was cut by 4 bases and J by 10 bases, with 11 bases left in between.

The V call is TRBV6-1, the J call TRBJ1-1; tentatively, D is TRBD1 (5 bases). The length of the CDR3 is 14 residues. V dropped 1 base and J dropped 1 base, with 7 bases sitting between them. In germline, CDR1 is MNHNS, CDR2 SASEGT. CDR3: CASSEVDRNTEAFF. As DNA, the CDR3 is TGTGCCAGCAGTGAAGTAGACAGGAACACTGAAGCTTTCTTT.

The genes are TRBV2 and TRBJ1-1, with 8 nucleotides matching TRBD1. The junction had 4 bases not matched to a gene; V was cut back by 7 bases and J by 6 bases. This CDR3 region has 12 residues. Germline V gene data show CDR1 as SNHLY and CDR2 as FYNNEI. The CDR3 loop reads CASKDRVAEAFF. The CDR3 bases are TGTGCCAGCAAGGACAGGGTCGCTGAAGCTTTCTTT. Looking up the rest from reference TRBV2 and TRBJ1-1 gives the full variable domain: EPEVTQTPSHQVTQMGQEVILRCVPISNHLYFYWYRQILGQKVEFLVSFYNNEISEKSEIFDDQFSVERPDGSNFTLKIRSTKLEDSAMYFCASKDRVAEAFFGQGTRLTVV.

This chain joins TRBV2 and TRBJ1-2, with D possibly matching TRBD1 (6 bases). The CDR3 totals 13 residues. Germline CDR1 and CDR2: SNHLY and FYNNEI. Trimming pared 4 bases from V and 6 bases from J, leaving 12 bases between. The CDR3 reads CASSVLQGDGYTF. In nucleotides, the CDR3 is TGTGCCAGCAGTGTCTTACAGGGCGATGGCTACACCTTC. The whole variable domain, filled in from reference TRBV2 and TRBJ1-2, reads EPEVTQTPSHQVTQMGQEVILRCVPISNHLYFYWYRQILGQKVEFLVSFYNNEISEKSEIFDDQFSVERPDGSNFTLKIRSTKLEDSAMYFCASSVLQGDGYTFGSGTRLTVV.

The rearrangement links TRBV12-2 to TRBJ2-1; the table names TRBD1, a call not compared with the DNA. TRBV12-2 corresponds to a pseudogene. This CDR3 comprises 14 residues. CDR3 protein: CASRLDRSYNEQFF. Written as DNA, the CDR3 is TGTGCAAGTCGCTTGGACAGGTCCTACAATGAGCAGTTCTTC.